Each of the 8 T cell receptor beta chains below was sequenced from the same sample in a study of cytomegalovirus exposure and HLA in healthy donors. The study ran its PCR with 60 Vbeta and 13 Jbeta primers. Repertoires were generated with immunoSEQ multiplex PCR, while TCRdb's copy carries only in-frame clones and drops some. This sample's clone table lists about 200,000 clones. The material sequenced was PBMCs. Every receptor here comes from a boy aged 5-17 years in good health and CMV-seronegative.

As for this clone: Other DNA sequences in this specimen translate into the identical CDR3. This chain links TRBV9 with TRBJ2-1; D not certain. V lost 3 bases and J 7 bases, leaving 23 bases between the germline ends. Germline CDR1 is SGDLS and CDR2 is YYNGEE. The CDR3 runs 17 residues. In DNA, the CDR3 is TGTGCCAGCAGCGCCCATGGATGGCAGGATTCGACAAATGAGCAGTTCTTC. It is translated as CASSAHGWQDSTNEQFF.

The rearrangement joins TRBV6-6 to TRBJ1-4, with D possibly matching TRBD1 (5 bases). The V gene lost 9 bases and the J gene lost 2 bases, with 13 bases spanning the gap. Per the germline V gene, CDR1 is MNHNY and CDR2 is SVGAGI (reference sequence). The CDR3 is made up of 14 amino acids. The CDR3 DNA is TGTGCCAGTGCAGGGTCGGCGACTAATGAAAAACTGTTTTTT. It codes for CASAGSATNEKLFF.

The CDR3 sequence is CASSASTGGNYGYTF. CDR3 sequence (DNA): TGTGCCAGCAGTGCGTCGACAGGGGGCAATTATGGCTACACCTTC. The V gene is TRBV2, the J gene TRBJ1-2; TRBD1 matches at 10 bases. Per the germline V gene, CDR1 is SNHLY and CDR2 is FYNNEI. Trimming cost V 4 bases and J 5 bases; bases outside gene matches: 7. The length of the CDR3 is 15 residues. The complete variable domain, with remaining parts taken from reference TRBV2 and TRBJ1-2, reads EPEVTQTPSHQVTQMGQEVILRCVPISNHLYFYWYRQILGQKVEFLVSFYNNEISEKSEIFDDQFSVERPDGSNFTLKIRSTKLEDSAMYFCASSASTGGNYGYTFGSGTRLTVV.

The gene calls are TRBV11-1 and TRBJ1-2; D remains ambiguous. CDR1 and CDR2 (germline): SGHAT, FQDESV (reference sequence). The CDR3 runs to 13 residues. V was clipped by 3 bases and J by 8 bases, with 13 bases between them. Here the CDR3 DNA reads TGTGCCAGCAGCTTCTCGGGGAAGGAAGGCTACACCTTC. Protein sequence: CASSFSGKEGYTF.

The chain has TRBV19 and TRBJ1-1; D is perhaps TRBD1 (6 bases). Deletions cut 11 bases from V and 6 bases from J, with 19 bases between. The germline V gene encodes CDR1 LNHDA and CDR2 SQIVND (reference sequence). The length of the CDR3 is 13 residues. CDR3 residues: CAASQGRRSEAFF. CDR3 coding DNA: TGTGCCGCGTCACAGGGACGTAGGTCTGAAGCTTTCTTT.

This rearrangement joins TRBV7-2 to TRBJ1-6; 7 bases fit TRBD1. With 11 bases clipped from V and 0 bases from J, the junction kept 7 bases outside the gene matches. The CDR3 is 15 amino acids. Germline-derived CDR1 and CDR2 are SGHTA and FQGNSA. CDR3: CAGTEGSSYNSPLHF. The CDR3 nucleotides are TGTGCCGGGACAGAGGGGAGCTCCTATAATTCACCCCTCCACTTT. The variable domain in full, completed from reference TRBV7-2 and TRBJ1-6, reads GAGVSQSPSNKVTEKGKDVELRCDPISGHTALYWYRQSLGQGLEFLIYFQGNSAPDKSGLPSDRFSAERTGGSVSTLTIQRTQQEDSAVYLCAGTEGSSYNSPLHFGNGTRLTVT.

CDR3: CASSADPLAGGPTGELFF. The CDR3 DNA reads TGTGCCAGCAGCGCCGACCCTCTAGCGGGGGGCCCCACCGGGGAGCTGTTTTTT. This chain joins TRBV7-6 and TRBJ2-2, with 11 nucleotides matching TRBD2. CDR1 is SGHVS, CDR2 FNYEAQ, per germline. The ends lost 5 bases at V and 4 bases at J; junction bases unmatched: 12. The CDR3 totals 18 residues.

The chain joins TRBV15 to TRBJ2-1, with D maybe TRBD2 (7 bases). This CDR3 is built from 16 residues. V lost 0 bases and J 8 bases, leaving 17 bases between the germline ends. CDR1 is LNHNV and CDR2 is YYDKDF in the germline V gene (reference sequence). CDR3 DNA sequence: TGTGCCACCAGCAGAGATCGGGGGGCAGGGAAGGATGAGCAGTTCTTC. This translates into CATSRDRGAGKDEQFF.